Shown below are 15 T cell receptor beta chains from a single sample sequenced in a study of early T cells in non-severe SARS-CoV-2 infection. One entry per CDR3 protein, called by TCRdb with MiXCR from the 5' RACE reads. The table records roughly 29,000 distinct CDR3 sequences, roughly 4.5% of them present only once. Specimen: whole blood. These receptor sequences come from an adult who was a healthcare worker with PCR-confirmed SARS-CoV-2 infection or an uninfected control (not recorded which).

The sample holds many counts of this clonotype. The chain carries TRBV7-6 and TRBJ2-5; D is unresolved. Trimming left V 5 bases short and J 1 base short, with 11 bases between. This CDR3 is 14 amino acids long. Germline V gene data show CDR1 as SGHVS and CDR2 as FNYEAQ. The CDR3 protein is CASSTGILQETQYF. DNA of the CDR3: TGTGCCAGCAGCACGGGTATTCTCCAAGAGACCCAGTACTTC.

CDR3 amino acids: CASSFSGASTDTQYF. CDR3 DNA sequence: TGTGCCAGCAGTTTTAGCGGGGCTAGCACAGATACGCAGTATTTT. The rearrangement uses TRBV6-5 and TRBJ2-3; 8 bases are a match to TRBD2. V gave up 4 bases and J gave up 0 bases; unmatched junction bases: 3. Germline CDR1 reads MNHEY; CDR2 reads SVGAGI. The CDR3 covers 15 residues.

As concerns this clonotype: One end of the junction varies from germline; a read error may be responsible. The chain has TRBV12-3 or TRBV12-4 and TRBJ2-5, with D perhaps TRBD2 (7 bases). The CDR3 runs to 14 residues. The CDR3 nucleotides are TGTGCCAGCAGTTCATACGGGGGGCAAGAGGCCCAGTACTTC. Encoded protein: CASSSYGGQEAQYF.

This clonotype was picked up many times. This chain uses TRBV4-2 with TRBJ2-1; TRBD1 aligns across 9 bases. This CDR3 spans 15 amino acids. Germline loops: CDR1 LGHNA, CDR2 YNFKEQ. J gave up 1 base and V 4 bases, and 2 bases lay outside the gene matches. CDR3 in amino acids: CASSPDRGSYNEQFF. The CDR3 nucleotides read TGTGCCAGCAGCCCGGACAGGGGATCCTACAATGAGCAGTTCTTC.

This clonotype has ten or more counts. The rearrangement links TRBV10-2 to TRBJ2-2; no firm D call. Germline CDR1 reads WSHSY; CDR2 reads SAAADI. V was clipped by 7 bases and J by 3 bases, with 12 bases between them. This CDR3 has 14 residues. The CDR3 DNA sequence: TGCGCCAGCACGAGATCGTTCGACACCGGGGAGCTGTTTTTT. Its protein product is CASTRSFDTGELFF.

Only a few counts were recorded for this clonotype. The CDR3 DNA follows: TGTGCCAGCAGAGGGACTAGCGGGAGTTACAATGAGCAGTTCTTC. It specifies CASRGTSGSYNEQFF. The V call is TRBV12-3 or TRBV12-4, the J call TRBJ2-1; 14 nucleotides match TRBD2. Losses at the gene ends were 6 bases for V and 4 bases for J; bases not matched to a gene: 2. The CDR3 runs 15 residues.

This clonotype has a handful of counts. This sequence joins TRBV3-2 and TRBJ2-1. TRBV3-2 is tagged as a pseudogene. CDR3 size: 15 residues. CDR3 nucleotides: TGTGCCAGCAGCCAAGATAGCGCGGTCTACAATGAGCAGTTCTTC. Its protein product is CASSQDSAVYNEQFF.

The rearrangement joins TRBV20-1 to TRBJ1-1; D may be TRBD1 (6 bases). V was cut by 2 bases and J by 0 bases, with 34 bases left in between. CDR3 length: 22 residues. Germline V gene sequence: CDR1 DFQATT, CDR2 SNEGSKA (reference sequence). CDR3 amino acids: CSARILGGNRVDRKKMNTEAFF. In nucleotides, the CDR3 is TGCAGTGCTAGAATTCTTGGGGGAAACCGAGTAGACAGGAAGAAAATGAACACTGAAGCTTTCTTT.

This clonotype was seen at least ten times. The chain carries TRBV9 and TRBJ2-2; 8 bases agree with TRBD2. Germline CDR1 reads SGDLS; CDR2 reads YYNGEE. The junction had 11 bases not matched to a gene; V was cut back by 0 bases and J by 7 bases. CDR3 length: 17 amino acids. CDR3 sequence: CASSVGPRAGDIGELFF. CDR3 DNA sequence: TGTGCCAGCAGCGTAGGTCCCAGAGCGGGAGATATCGGGGAGCTGTTTTTT.

This clonotype has a count of ten or more. V gene TRBV29-1 combines with J gene TRBJ2-7; D remains unclear. Germline assignment: CDR1 SQVTM and CDR2 ANQGSEA. V was pared by 5 bases and J by 4 bases, with 18 bases between. There are 14 residues in the CDR3. The CDR3 bases are TGCAGCGTTAGAAGGGCTCAGGAAGGATACGAGCAGTACTTC. Its protein is CSVRRAQEGYEQYF.

At least ten counts were recorded for this clonotype. This chain connects TRBV27 to TRBJ2-1; tentative D call: TRBD2 (5 bases). Between the trimmed V and J ends, which lost 4 bases and 3 bases, there was a span of 10 bases. Germline V gene data show CDR1 as MNHEY and CDR2 as SMNVEV (reference sequence). The CDR3 totals 14 residues. The CDR3 loop is CASSSGSLYNEQFF. CDR3 sequence (DNA): TGTGCCAGCAGTTCGGGGTCCCTCTACAATGAGCAGTTCTTC.

There are a few counts of this clonotype. Germline and junction disagree at one end, which may indicate a read error. The CDR3 DNA follows: TGTGTCAGCAGCTTGGAAACCTCCAATGAGCAGTTCTTC. Its protein is CVSSLETSNEQFF. This chain joins TRBV5-6 and TRBJ2-1; D is ambiguous. Germline V gene sequence: CDR1 SGHDT, CDR2 YYEEEE. The CDR3 runs to 13 residues.

This clonotype was picked up many times. The chain couples TRBV19 to TRBJ2-3, with 12 positions matching TRBD1. V gave up 8 bases and J gave up 5 bases; unmatched junction bases: 8. CDR3 size: 15 residues. The germline gives CDR1 LNHDA, CDR2 SQIVND (reference sequence). Here the CDR3 reads CASGRDRGLGDTQYF. DNA of the CDR3: TGTGCCAGTGGACGGGACAGGGGGCTGGGAGATACGCAGTATTTT. The complete variable domain, with remaining parts taken from reference TRBV19 and TRBJ2-3, reads DGGITQSPKYLFRKEGQNVTLSCEQNLNHDAMYWYRQDPGQGLRLIYYSQIVNDFQKGDIAEGYSVSREKKESFPLTVTSAQKNPTAFYLCASGRDRGLGDTQYFGPGTRLTVL.

At least ten counts were recorded for this clonotype. The V call is TRBV2, the J call TRBJ1-6, with D unresolved. Germline values: CDR1 SNHLY, CDR2 FYNNEI. The CDR3 consists of 13 residues. V dropped 8 bases and J dropped 5 bases, with 10 bases sitting between them. The DNA of the CDR3 is TGTGCCAGCGAGTTCATAAATAATTCACCCCTCCACTTT. It specifies CASEFINNSPLHF.

In its sample, this clonotype was seen a few times. V usage is TRBV2 and J usage is TRBJ2-7; 10 bases fit TRBD2. The CDR3 sequence is 15 residues long. Germline values: CDR1 SNHLY, CDR2 FYNNEI. Trimming removed 8 bases from V and 3 bases from J; junction bases left unmatched: 10. The CDR3 loop reads CASRAGLAEHYEQYF. In nucleotides, the CDR3 is TGTGCCAGCCGGGCTGGACTAGCGGAACACTACGAGCAGTACTTC.